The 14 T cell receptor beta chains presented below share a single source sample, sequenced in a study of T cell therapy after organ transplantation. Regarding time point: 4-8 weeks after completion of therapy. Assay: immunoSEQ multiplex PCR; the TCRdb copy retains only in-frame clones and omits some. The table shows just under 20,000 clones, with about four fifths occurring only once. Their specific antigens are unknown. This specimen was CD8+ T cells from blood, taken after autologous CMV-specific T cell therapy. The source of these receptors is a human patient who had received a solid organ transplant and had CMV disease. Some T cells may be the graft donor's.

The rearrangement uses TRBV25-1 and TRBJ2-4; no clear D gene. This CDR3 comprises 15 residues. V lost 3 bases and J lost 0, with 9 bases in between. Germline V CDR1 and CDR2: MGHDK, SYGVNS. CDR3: CASSDHTQAKNIQYF. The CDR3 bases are TGTGCCAGCAGTGATCATACGCAAGCCAAAAACATTCAGTACTTC.

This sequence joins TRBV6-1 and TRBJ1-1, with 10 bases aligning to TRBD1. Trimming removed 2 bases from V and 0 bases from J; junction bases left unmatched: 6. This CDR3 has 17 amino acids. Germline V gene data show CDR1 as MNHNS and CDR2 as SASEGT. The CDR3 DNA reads TGTGCCAGCAGTGAATGGGGGACAGGGGACCTGAACACTGAAGCTTTCTTT. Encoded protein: CASSEWGTGDLNTEAFF.

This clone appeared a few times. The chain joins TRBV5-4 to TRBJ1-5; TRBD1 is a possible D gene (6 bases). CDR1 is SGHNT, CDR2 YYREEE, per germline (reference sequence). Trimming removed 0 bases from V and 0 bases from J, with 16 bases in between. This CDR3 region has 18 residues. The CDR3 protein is CASSLEATRGSSNQPQHF. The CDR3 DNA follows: TGTGCCAGCAGCTTGGAGGCAACGAGGGGGAGTAGCAATCAGCCCCAGCATTTT.

CDR3 bases: TGCGCCAGCAGCCAAGGCCACAACACGGGATCACCCCTCCACTTT. It encodes CASSQGHNTGSPLHF. The chain uses TRBV4-3 and TRBJ1-6, with no clear D. The CDR3 sequence is 15 residues long. Germline loops: CDR1 LGHNA, CDR2 YSLEER. V shed 1 base and J shed 10 bases, with 14 bases lying between them.

The CDR3 coding sequence is TGTGCCAGCAGCTCGTCGAAGGACGAAACCTACGAGCAGTACTTC. It codes for CASSSSKDETYEQYF. This chain connects TRBV11-2 to TRBJ2-7; D is undetermined. This CDR3 has 15 amino acids. Per germline, CDR1 SGHAT and CDR2 FQNNGV. Deletions cut 4 bases from V and 2 bases from J, with 15 bases between.

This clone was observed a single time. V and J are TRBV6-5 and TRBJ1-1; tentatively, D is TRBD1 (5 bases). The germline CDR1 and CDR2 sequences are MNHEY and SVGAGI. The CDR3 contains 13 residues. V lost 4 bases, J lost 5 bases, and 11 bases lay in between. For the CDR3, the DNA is TGTGCCAGCAGTTTTTCCCCAGGGACTGAAGCTTTCTTT. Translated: CASSFSPGTEAFF.

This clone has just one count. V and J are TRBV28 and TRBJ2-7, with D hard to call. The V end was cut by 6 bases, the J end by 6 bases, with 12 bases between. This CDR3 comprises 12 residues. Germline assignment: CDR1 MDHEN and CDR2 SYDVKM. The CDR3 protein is CASSLERPEQYF. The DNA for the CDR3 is TGTGCCAGCAGCCTAGAACGCCCCGAGCAGTACTTC. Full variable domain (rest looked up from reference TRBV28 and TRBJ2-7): DVKVTQSSRYLVKRTGEKVFLECVQDMDHENMFWYRQDPGLGLRLIYFSYDVKMKEKGDIPEGYSVSREKKERFSLILESASTNQTSMYLCASSLERPEQYFGPGTRLTVT.

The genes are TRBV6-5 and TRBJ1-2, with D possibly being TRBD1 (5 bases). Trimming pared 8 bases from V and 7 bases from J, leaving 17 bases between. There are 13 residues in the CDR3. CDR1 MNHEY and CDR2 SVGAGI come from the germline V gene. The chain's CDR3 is CASGQGTQSGYTF. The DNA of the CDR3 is TGTGCCAGCGGCCAAGGGACCCAGAGTGGCTACACCTTC.

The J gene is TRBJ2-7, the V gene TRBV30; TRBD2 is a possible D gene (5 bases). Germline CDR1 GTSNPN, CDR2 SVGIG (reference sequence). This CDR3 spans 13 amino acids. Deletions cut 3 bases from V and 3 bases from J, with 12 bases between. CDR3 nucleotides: TGTGCCTGGAGGGACGGGGTTTTCTACGAGCAGTACTTC. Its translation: CAWRDGVFYEQYF.

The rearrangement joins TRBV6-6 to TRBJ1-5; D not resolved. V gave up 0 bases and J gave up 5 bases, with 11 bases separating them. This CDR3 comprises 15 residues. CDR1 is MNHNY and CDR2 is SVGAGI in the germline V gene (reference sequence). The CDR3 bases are TGTGCCAGCAGTTACTCGATGGCCGGACATCAGCCCCAGCATTTT. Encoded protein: CASSYSMAGHQPQHF.

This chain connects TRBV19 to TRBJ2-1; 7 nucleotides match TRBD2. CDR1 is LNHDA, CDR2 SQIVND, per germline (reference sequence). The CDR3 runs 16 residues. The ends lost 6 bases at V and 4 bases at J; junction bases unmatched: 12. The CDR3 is CASRIGSGGRYNEQFF. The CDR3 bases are TGTGCCAGTAGAATCGGGTCGGGGGGACGGTACAATGAGCAGTTCTTC.

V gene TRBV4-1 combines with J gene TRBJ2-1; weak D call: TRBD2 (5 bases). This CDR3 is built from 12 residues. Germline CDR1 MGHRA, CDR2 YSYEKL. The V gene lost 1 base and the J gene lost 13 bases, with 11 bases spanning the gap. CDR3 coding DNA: TGCGCCAGCAGCCAAGTACGGGATTTACAGTTCTTC. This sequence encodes CASSQVRDLQFF.

CDR3 residues: CASSSKRTGITYEQYF. The DNA of the CDR3 is TGTGCCAGCAGTTCTAAGCGGACAGGGATTACCTACGAGCAGTACTTC. The genes are TRBV27 and TRBJ2-7, with TRBD1 matching 8 bases. The trim removed 4 bases at V and 2 bases at J, leaving 10 bases unmatched. The CDR3 contains 16 residues. Germline-derived CDR1 and CDR2 are MNHEY and SMNVEV (reference sequence).

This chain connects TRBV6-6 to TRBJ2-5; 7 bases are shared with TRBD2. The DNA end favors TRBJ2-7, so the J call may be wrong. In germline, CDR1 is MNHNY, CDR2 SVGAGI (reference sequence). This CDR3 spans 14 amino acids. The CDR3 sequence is CASSYGLETYEQYF. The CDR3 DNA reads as TGTGCCAGCAGTTACGGACTAGAAACTTACGAGCAGTACTTC.